The TCR beta chain described here comes from a study of CD8 T cells in Susac syndrome. RNA amounts of roughly 0.45 to 1 ug underwent reverse transcription with random hexamers. TCRdb reprocessed the immunoSEQ multiplex PCR reads with MiXCR, giving one entry per CDR3 protein. In the table there are over 350,000 distinct CDR3 sequences, approximately 85% of which are singletons. TCR beta sequencing was performed on blood CD8+ and CD4+ T cells. The sequenced sample was CD8+ T cells from PBMCs. This receptor was taken from a human donor with multiple sclerosis.

The CDR3 protein is CASSLLGGLDTEAFF. The CDR3 bases are TGTGCCAGCAGCTTATTAGGAGGGTTGGACACTGAAGCTTTCTTT. V gene TRBV6-1 combines with J gene TRBJ1-1; D gene uncertain. The V end lost 6 bases, the J end lost 3 bases, and 17 bases lay between the germline ends. Germline V gene sequence: CDR1 MNHNS, CDR2 SASEGT. This CDR3 has 15 amino acids.